These T cell receptor beta chains were read from a single sample in a study of T cell responses to AZD1222 COVID-19 vaccine. Sequencing was performed with immunoSEQ multiplex PCR; in TCRdb, only in-frame clones are kept and a portion is missing. This sample has approximately 150,000 clones, with about 90% found just once. The sample consisted of peripheral blood, taken 28 days after the second AZD1222 dose. The receptors shown here come from an adult who received the AZD1222 COVID-19 vaccine. The CDR3 runs from the conserved cysteine through the conserved F or W. D genes are given only for firm matches. Size values are once, few and many counts, or a class for expanded clones, and some rows have none.

clone_size: -
j_call: TRBJ2-5
v_call: TRBV5-1
d_call: TRBD1
cdr3_aa: CASSSSPSGQGAWETQYF
cdr3_nt: TGCGCCAGCAGCTCCTCCCCATCCGGACAGGGGGCATGGGAGACCCAGTACTTC

clone_size: -
j_call: TRBJ1-2
v_call: TRBV6-4
d_call: TRBD1
cdr3_aa: CASSEQTGGDGYTF
cdr3_nt: TGTGCCAGCAGTGAACAGACAGGGGGTGATGGCTACACCTTC

clone_size: -
j_call: TRBJ2-2
v_call: TRBV6-5
d_call: -
cdr3_aa: CASRLSTGELFF
cdr3_nt: TGTGCCAGCAGGTTGTCGACCGGGGAGCTGTTTTTT

clone_size: once
j_call: TRBJ2-1
v_call: TRBV4-2
d_call: -
cdr3_aa: CASSQGRDSYNEQFF
cdr3_nt: TGTGCCAGCAGCCAAGGGCGGGACTCCTACAATGAGCAGTTCTTC

clone_size: -
j_call: TRBJ1-2
v_call: TRBV28
d_call: TRBD1
cdr3_aa: CASSTGQGTNGYTF
cdr3_nt: TGTGCCAGCAGTACTGGACAGGGGACGAATGGCTACACCTTC

clone_size: many
j_call: TRBJ2-7
v_call: TRBV4-2
d_call: TRBD1
cdr3_aa: CASSQEPGQVGGQYF
cdr3_nt: TGTGCCAGCAGCCAGGAACCGGGACAGGTGGGCGGGCAGTACTTC

clone_size: once
j_call: TRBJ2-7
v_call: TRBV11-2
d_call: TRBD1
cdr3_aa: CASSSRQGVEQYF
cdr3_nt: TGTGCCAGCAGCTCAAGACAGGGGGTTGAGCAGTACTTC

clone_size: once
j_call: TRBJ2-3
v_call: TRBV29-1
d_call: -
cdr3_aa: CSLWSGLSTDTQYF
cdr3_nt: TGCAGCCTATGGTCGGGGTTGAGCACAGATACGCAGTATTTT

clone_size: once
j_call: TRBJ2-1
v_call: TRBV18
d_call: TRBD1
cdr3_aa: CASSPRPRTGEQFF
cdr3_nt: TGTGCCAGCTCACCACGGCCTCGGACAGGGGAGCAGTTCTTC

clone_size: few
j_call: TRBJ1-1
v_call: TRBV6-1
d_call: -
cdr3_aa: CASSERGAFTEAFF
cdr3_nt: TGTGCCAGCAGTGAAAGGGGGGCGTTCACTGAAGCTTTCTTT

clone_size: -
j_call: TRBJ2-1
v_call: TRBV7-9
d_call: -
cdr3_aa: CASSSPPGEYNEQFF
cdr3_nt: TGTGCCAGCAGTTCCCCGCCAGGAGAGTACAATGAGCAGTTCTTC

clone_size: -
j_call: TRBJ2-3
v_call: TRBV3-1/TRBV3-2
d_call: TRBD2
cdr3_aa: CASSQGQRGGTDTQYF
cdr3_nt: TGTGCCAGCAGCCAAGGGCAGCGGGGGGGCACAGATACGCAGTATTTT

clone_size: -
j_call: TRBJ1-1
v_call: TRBV11-2
d_call: -
cdr3_aa: CASSLVLGMNTEAFF
cdr3_nt: TGTGCCAGCAGCTTAGTCTTAGGGATGAACACTGAAGCTTTCTTT